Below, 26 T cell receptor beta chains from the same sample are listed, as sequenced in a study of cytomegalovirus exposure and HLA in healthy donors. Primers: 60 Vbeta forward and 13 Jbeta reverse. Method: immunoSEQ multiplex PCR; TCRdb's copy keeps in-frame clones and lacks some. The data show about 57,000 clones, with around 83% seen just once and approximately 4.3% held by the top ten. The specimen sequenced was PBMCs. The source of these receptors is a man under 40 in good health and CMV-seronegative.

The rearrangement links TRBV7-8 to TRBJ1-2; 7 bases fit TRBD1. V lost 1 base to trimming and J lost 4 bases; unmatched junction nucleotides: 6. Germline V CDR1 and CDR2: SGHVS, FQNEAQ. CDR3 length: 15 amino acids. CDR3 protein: CASSLDQGVRYGYTF. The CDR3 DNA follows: TGTGCCAGCAGCTTAGACCAGGGGGTGCGCTATGGCTACACCTTC.

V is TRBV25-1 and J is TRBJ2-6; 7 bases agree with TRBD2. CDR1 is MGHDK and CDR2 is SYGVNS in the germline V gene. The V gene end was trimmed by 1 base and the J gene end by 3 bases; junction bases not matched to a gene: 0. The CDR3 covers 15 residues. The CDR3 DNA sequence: TGTGCCAGCAGTGAATCGGGAGGTGGGGCCAACGTCCTGACTTTC. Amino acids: CASSESGGGANVLTF.

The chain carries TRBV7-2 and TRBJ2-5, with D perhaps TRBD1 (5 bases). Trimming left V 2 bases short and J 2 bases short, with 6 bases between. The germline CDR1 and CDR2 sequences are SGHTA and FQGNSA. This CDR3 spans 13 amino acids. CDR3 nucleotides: TGTGCCAGCAGCTTAAAGGGGCAAGAGACCCAGTACTTC. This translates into CASSLKGQETQYF.

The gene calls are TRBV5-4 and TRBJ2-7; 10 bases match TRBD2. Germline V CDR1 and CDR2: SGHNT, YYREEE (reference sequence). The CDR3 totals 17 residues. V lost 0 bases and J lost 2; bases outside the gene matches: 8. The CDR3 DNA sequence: TGTGCCAGCAGCTTGGGGGGAGCGGGGGGGGGACCCTACGAGCAGTACTTC. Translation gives CASSLGGAGGGPYEQYF.

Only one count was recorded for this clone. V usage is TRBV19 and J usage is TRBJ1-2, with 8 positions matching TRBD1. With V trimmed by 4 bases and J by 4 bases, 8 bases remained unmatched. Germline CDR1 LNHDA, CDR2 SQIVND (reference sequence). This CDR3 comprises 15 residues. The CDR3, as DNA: TGTGCCAGTAGTACAGCCGGACAGGGCTTCTATGGCTACACCTTC. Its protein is CASSTAGQGFYGYTF.

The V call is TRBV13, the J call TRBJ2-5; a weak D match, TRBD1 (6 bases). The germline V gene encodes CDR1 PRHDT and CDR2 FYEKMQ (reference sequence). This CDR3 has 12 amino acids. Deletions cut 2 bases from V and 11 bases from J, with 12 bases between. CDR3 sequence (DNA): TGTGCCAGCAGCTTACAGGGGCGAGGGCAGTACTTC. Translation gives CASSLQGRGQYF.

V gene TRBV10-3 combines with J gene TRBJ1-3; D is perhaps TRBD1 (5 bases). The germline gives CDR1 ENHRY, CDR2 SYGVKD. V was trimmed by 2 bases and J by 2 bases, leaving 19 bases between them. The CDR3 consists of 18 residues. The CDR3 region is CAISESRGSFGPGNTIYF. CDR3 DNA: TGTGCCATCAGTGAGAGTAGGGGCAGCTTCGGTCCTGGAAACACCATATATTTT.

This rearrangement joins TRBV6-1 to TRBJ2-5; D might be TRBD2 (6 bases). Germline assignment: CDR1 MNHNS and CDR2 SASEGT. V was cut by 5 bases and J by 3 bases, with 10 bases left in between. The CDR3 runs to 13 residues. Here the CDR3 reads CASSLGGKETQYF. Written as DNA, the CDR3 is TGTGCCAGCAGTTTGGGGGGTAAAGAGACCCAGTACTTC.

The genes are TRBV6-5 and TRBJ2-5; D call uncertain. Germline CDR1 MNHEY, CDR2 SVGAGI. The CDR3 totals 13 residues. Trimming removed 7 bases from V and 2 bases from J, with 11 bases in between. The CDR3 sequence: CASTSTHQETQYF. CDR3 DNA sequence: TGTGCCAGCACCTCGACACATCAAGAGACCCAGTACTTC.

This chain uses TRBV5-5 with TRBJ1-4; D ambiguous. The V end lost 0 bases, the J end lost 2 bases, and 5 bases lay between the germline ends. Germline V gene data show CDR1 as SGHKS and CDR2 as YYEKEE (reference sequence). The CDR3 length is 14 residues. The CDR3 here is CASSLGATNEKLFF. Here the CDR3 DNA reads TGTGCCAGCAGCTTGGGGGCGACTAATGAAAAACTGTTTTTT.

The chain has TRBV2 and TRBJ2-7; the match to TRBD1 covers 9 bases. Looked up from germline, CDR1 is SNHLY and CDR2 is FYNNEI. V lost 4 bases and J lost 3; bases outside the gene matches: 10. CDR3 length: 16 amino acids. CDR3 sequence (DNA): TGTGCCAGCAGTGTTTATATCAGGACAGGGGACTACGAGCAGTACTTC. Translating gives CASSVYIRTGDYEQYF.

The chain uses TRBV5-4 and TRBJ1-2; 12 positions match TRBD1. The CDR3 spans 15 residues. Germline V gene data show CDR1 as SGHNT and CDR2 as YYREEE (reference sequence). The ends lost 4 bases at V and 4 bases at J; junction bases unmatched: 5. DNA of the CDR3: TGTGCCAGCAGCGGCCGGGACAGGGGGCTCTATGGCTACACCTTC. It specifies CASSGRDRGLYGYTF. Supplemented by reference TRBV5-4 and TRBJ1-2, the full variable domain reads ETGVTQSPTHLIKTRGQQVTLRCSSQSGHNTVSWYQQALGQGPQFIFQYYREEENGRGNFPPRFSGLQFPNYSSELNVNALELDDSALYLCASSGRDRGLYGYTFGSGTRLTVV.

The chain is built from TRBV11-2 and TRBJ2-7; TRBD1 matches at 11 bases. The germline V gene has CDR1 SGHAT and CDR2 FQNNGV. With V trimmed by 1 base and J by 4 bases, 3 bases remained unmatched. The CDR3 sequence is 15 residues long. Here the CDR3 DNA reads TGTGCCAGCAGCTTAGGGACAGGGGGCGGGTACGAGCAGTACTTC. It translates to CASSLGTGGGYEQYF.

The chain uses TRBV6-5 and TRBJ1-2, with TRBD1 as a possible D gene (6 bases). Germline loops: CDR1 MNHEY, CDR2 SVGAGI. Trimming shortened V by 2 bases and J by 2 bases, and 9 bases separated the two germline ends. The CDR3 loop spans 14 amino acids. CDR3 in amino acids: CASSYGGSNYGYTF. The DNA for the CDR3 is TGTGCCAGCAGTTACGGGGGCTCGAACTATGGCTACACCTTC.

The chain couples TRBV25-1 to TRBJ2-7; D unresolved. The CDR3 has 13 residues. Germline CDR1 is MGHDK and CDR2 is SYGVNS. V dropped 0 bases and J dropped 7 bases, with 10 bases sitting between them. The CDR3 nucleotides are TGTGCCAGCAGTGAATATTGGGCGCCTGAGCAGTACTTC. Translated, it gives CASSEYWAPEQYF.

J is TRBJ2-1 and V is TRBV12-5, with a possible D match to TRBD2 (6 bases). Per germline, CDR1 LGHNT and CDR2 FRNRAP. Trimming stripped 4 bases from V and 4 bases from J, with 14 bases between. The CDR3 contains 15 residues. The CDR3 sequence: CASGYGGGPYNEQFF. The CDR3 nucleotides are TGTGCTAGTGGTTACGGGGGAGGACCGTACAATGAGCAGTTCTTC.

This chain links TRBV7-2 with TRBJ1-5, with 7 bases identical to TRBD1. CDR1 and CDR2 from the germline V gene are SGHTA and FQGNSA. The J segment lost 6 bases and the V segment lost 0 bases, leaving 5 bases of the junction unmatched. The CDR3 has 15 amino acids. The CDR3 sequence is CASSLAGTAGQPQHF. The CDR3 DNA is TGTGCCAGCAGCTTAGCGGGGACAGCCGGTCAGCCCCAGCATTTT.

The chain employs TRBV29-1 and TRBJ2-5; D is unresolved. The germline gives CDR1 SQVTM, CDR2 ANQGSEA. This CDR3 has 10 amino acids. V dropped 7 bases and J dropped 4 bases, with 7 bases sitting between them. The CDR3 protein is CSARGETQYF. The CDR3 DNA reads TGCAGCGCTCGAGGAGAGACCCAGTACTTC.

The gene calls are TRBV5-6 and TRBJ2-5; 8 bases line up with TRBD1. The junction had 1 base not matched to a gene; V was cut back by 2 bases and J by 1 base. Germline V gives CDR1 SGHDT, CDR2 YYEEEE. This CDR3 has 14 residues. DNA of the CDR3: TGTGCCAGCAGCTTAACAGGGGGCCAAGAGACCCAGTACTTC. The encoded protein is CASSLTGGQETQYF.

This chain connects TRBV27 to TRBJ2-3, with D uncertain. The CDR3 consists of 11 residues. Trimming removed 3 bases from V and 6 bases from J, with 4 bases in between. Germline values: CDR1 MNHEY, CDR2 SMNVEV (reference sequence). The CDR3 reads CASSFSDTQYF. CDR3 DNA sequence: TGTGCCAGCAGTTTTTCGGATACGCAGTATTTT.

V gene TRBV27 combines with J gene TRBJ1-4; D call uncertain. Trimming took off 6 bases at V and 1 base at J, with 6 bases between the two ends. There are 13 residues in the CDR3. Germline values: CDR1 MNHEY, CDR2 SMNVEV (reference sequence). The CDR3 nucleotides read TGTGCCAGCAGCCTTGTAACTAATGAAAAACTGTTTTTT. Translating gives CASSLVTNEKLFF.

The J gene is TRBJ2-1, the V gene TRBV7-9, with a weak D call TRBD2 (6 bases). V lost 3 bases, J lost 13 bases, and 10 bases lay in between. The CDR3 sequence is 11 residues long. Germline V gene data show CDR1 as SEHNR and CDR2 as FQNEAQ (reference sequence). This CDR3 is CASSFDGSQFF. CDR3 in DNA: TGTGCCAGCAGCTTTGACGGGAGTCAGTTCTTC.

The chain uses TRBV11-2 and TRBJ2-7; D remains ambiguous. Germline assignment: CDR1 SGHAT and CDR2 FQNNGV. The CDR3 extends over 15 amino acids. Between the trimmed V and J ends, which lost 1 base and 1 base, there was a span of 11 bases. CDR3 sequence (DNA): TGTGCCAGCAGCTTAGGGCAGGTCCCATCCTACGAGCAGTACTTC. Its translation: CASSLGQVPSYEQYF.

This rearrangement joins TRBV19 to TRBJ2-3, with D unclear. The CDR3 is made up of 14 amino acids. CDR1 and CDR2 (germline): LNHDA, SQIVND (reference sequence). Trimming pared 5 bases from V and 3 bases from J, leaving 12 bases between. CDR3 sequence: CASSWLVGTDTQYF. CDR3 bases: TGTGCCAGTAGTTGGCTAGTTGGGACAGATACGCAGTATTTT.

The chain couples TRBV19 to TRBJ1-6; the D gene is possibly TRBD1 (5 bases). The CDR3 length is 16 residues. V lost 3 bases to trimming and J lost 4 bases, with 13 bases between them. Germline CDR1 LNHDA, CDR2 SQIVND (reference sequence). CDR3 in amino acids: CASSMQSGGYNSPLHF. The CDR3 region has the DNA TGTGCCAGTAGTATGCAGTCCGGGGGGTATAATTCACCCCTCCACTTT.

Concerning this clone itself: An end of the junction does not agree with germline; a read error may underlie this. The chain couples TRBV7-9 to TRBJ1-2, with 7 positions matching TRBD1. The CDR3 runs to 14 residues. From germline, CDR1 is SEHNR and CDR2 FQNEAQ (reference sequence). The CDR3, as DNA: TGTTCCAGCAGCGCTAGAGGACAGGCCTATGGCTACACCTTC. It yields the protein CSSSARGQAYGYTF. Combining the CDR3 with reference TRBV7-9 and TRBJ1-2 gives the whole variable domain DTGVSQNPRHKITKRGQNVTFRCDPISEHNRLYWYRQTLGQGPEFLTYFQNEAQLEKSRLLSDRFSAERPKGSFSTLEIQRTEQGDSAMYLCSSSARGQAYGYTFGSGTRLTVV.